A selection of T cell receptor beta chains follows, all from one sample in a study of shared clonotypes between healthy human individuals. Only in-frame clones appear in the TCRdb table, and some are missing; sequencing was by immunoSEQ multiplex PCR. This sample carries over a million clones, 60% to 80% of them seen once, and the ten largest clones take 1.5%. The specimen sequenced was memory CD4+ T cells sorted from blood. These receptors all come from a man aged 18-30 years in good health. CDR3s include the opening cysteine and the closing phenylalanine or tryptophan. Each record gives: D gene, V gene, clone size, J gene, CDR3 DNA, CDR3 protein. A D gene is named only where the DNA matches it firmly. A clone size is listed for some rows: how often the clone was seen (once, few, many), or a class if it is expanded.

d_gene: TRBD2; v_gene: TRBV28; abundance: .; j_gene: TRBJ2-1; CDR3nt: TGTGCCAGCAGTTTTAGACTAGCGGGGGGGGATGAGCAGTTCTTC; CDR3aa: CASSFRLAGGDEQFF
d_gene: .; v_gene: TRBV5-3; abundance: .; j_gene: TRBJ2-3; CDR3nt: TGTGCCAGAAGCTTGGAGTCTAGCAGGCATAGCACAGATACGCAGTATTTT; CDR3aa: CARSLESSRHSTDTQYF
d_gene: .; v_gene: TRBV11-2; abundance: once; j_gene: TRBJ2-1; CDR3nt: TGTGCCAGCAGCCCCCTGAGGGCGGTCGGGGTCTACAATGAGCAGTTCTTC; CDR3aa: CASSPLRAVGVYNEQFF
d_gene: .; v_gene: TRBV1; abundance: .; j_gene: TRBJ2-1; CDR3nt: TGCACCAGCAGCCGAGAGGGACAGCCCAACTCCTACAATGAGCAGTTCTTC; CDR3aa: CTSSREGQPNSYNEQFF
d_gene: TRBD2; v_gene: TRBV2; abundance: .; j_gene: TRBJ2-3; CDR3nt: TGTGCCAGCGGGCGGGGGGGTTCGGCAGATACGCAGTATTTT; CDR3aa: CASGRGGSADTQYF
d_gene: .; v_gene: TRBV11-1; abundance: .; j_gene: TRBJ2-6; CDR3nt: TGTGCCAGCAGCCATTATCACCCATACTCTGGGGCCAACGTCCTGACTTTC; CDR3aa: CASSHYHPYSGANVLTF
d_gene: TRBD1; v_gene: TRBV2; abundance: .; j_gene: TRBJ1-1; CDR3nt: TGTGCCAGCAGCGGAGACAGGGCGGCCACTGAAGCTTTCTTT; CDR3aa: CASSGDRAATEAFF
d_gene: .; v_gene: TRBV28; abundance: few; j_gene: TRBJ1-2; CDR3nt: TGTGCCAGCAGACAAGGGGGAGCTAACTATGGCTACACCTTC; CDR3aa: CASRQGGANYGYTF
d_gene: TRBD2; v_gene: TRBV5-1; abundance: few; j_gene: TRBJ2-5; CDR3nt: TGCGCCAGCAGCTCCCTGAGGCCGGGACTAGCGGGAGAAGGAGGAGAGACCCAGTACTTC; CDR3aa: CASSSLRPGLAGEGGETQYF
d_gene: .; v_gene: TRBV5-8; abundance: few; j_gene: TRBJ2-7; CDR3nt: TGTGCCAGCAGCTTGGAAGGGGGGCCCTACGAGCAGTACTTC; CDR3aa: CASSLEGGPYEQYF
d_gene: .; v_gene: TRBV2; abundance: .; j_gene: TRBJ1-5; CDR3nt: TGTGCCAGCAGTGAAGGGATTATAGAGGATGAGCCCCAGCATTTT; CDR3aa: CASSEGIIEDEPQHF
d_gene: .; v_gene: TRBV4-2; abundance: once; j_gene: TRBJ2-1; CDR3nt: TGTGCCAGCAGCCAAGAAACCCCCTACAATGAGCAGTTCTTC; CDR3aa: CASSQETPYNEQFF
d_gene: .; v_gene: TRBV4-1; abundance: few; j_gene: TRBJ2-3; CDR3nt: TGCGCCAGCAGCCAAGACCACAGGGCTAGCGGCACAGATACGCAGTATTTT; CDR3aa: CASSQDHRASGTDTQYF
d_gene: .; v_gene: TRBV29-1; abundance: few; j_gene: TRBJ1-1; CDR3nt: TGCAGCGTCGCAGGGCGCTTGAACACTGAAGCTTTCTTT; CDR3aa: CSVAGRLNTEAFF
d_gene: TRBD1; v_gene: TRBV19; abundance: .; j_gene: TRBJ2-5; CDR3nt: TGTGCCAGTAGTATCACAGGGGGTAGGACGGAGACCCAGTACTTC; CDR3aa: CASSITGGRTETQYF
d_gene: TRBD2; v_gene: TRBV7-7; abundance: .; j_gene: TRBJ2-1; CDR3nt: TGTGCTAGCAGCTTGGGGACTAGCCGCCTCGGCGAGCAGTTCTTC; CDR3aa: CASSLGTSRLGEQFF
d_gene: TRBD1; v_gene: TRBV5-1; abundance: .; j_gene: TRBJ1-2; CDR3nt: TGCGCCAGCAGCGTTTCAGGGGGCCACTATGGCTACACCTTC; CDR3aa: CASSVSGGHYGYTF
d_gene: .; v_gene: TRBV18; abundance: .; j_gene: TRBJ2-1; CDR3nt: TGTGCCAGCTCGTACCGGCAGAACAATGAGCAGTTCTTC; CDR3aa: CASSYRQNNEQFF
d_gene: .; v_gene: TRBV18; abundance: .; j_gene: TRBJ1-1; CDR3nt: TGTGCCAGCTCACCTTACCTGGGGCGAGAGGGCACTGAAGCTTTCTTT; CDR3aa: CASSPYLGREGTEAFF
d_gene: .; v_gene: TRBV10-2; abundance: .; j_gene: TRBJ1-6; CDR3nt: TGCGCCAGCAGTGATTTCAGGGGAAATAATTCACCCCTCCACTTT; CDR3aa: CASSDFRGNNSPLHF
d_gene: .; v_gene: TRBV19; abundance: .; j_gene: TRBJ2-5; CDR3nt: TGTGCCAGTAGTATTTCGTTGTTGGCCCGAGTAGACTTC; CDR3aa: CASSISLLARVDF
d_gene: TRBD2; v_gene: TRBV6-1; abundance: once; j_gene: TRBJ2-3; CDR3nt: TGTGCCAGCAGTTTAACTAGCGGGGGGTTGGATACGCAGTATTTT; CDR3aa: CASSLTSGGLDTQYF
d_gene: TRBD1; v_gene: TRBV2; abundance: .; j_gene: TRBJ2-7; CDR3nt: TGTGCCAGCAGTTCCCCGGGACAGGGGACCTACGAGCAGTACTTC; CDR3aa: CASSSPGQGTYEQYF
d_gene: .; v_gene: TRBV9; abundance: .; j_gene: TRBJ2-2; CDR3nt: TGTGCCAGCAGCCCCCTGTTGAACACCGGGGAGCTGTTTTTT; CDR3aa: CASSPLLNTGELFF
d_gene: .; v_gene: TRBV9; abundance: few; j_gene: TRBJ1-2; CDR3nt: TGTGCCAGCAGCGCCGGGGGGCCGACCAAACGATCTAACTATGGCTACACCTTC; CDR3aa: CASSAGGPTKRSNYGYTF
d_gene: .; v_gene: TRBV6-1; abundance: few; j_gene: TRBJ1-4; CDR3nt: TGTGCCAGCAGTGGTCAGTGGGAAAAACTGTTTTTT; CDR3aa: CASSGQWEKLFF
d_gene: TRBD2; v_gene: TRBV6-5; abundance: .; j_gene: TRBJ2-2; CDR3nt: TGTGCCAGCGGGGGTAGCGGGAGTACCGGGGAGCTGTTTTTT; CDR3aa: CASGGSGSTGELFF
d_gene: TRBD1; v_gene: TRBV5-6; abundance: .; j_gene: TRBJ2-7; CDR3nt: TGTGCCAGCAGCTCCCGGGACAGCCACTCCTACGAGCAGTACTTC; CDR3aa: CASSSRDSHSYEQYF
d_gene: .; v_gene: TRBV6-5; abundance: .; j_gene: TRBJ1-1; CDR3nt: TGTGCCAGCAGTTACTCAGGCACACAGGGTGAAGCTTTCTTT; CDR3aa: CASSYSGTQGEAFF
d_gene: .; v_gene: TRBV5-8; abundance: once; j_gene: TRBJ2-3; CDR3nt: TGTGCCAGCAGCCAGATACGGACTACGCAGTATTTT; CDR3aa: CASSQIRTTQYF
d_gene: TRBD1; v_gene: TRBV5-5; abundance: .; j_gene: TRBJ1-6; CDR3nt: TGTGCCAGCAGCTTGAGTAACAGGGGTAATTCACCCCTCCACTTT; CDR3aa: CASSLSNRGNSPLHF
d_gene: TRBD1; v_gene: TRBV28; abundance: once; j_gene: TRBJ1-2; CDR3nt: TGTGCCAGCAGGGTTAGTGGACAGGGCGACTATGGCTACACCTTC; CDR3aa: CASRVSGQGDYGYTF
d_gene: .; v_gene: TRBV5-1; abundance: .; j_gene: TRBJ2-1; CDR3nt: TGCGCCAGCAGCTTGAGCTTCGACGGCTACAATGAGCAGTTCTTC; CDR3aa: CASSLSFDGYNEQFF
d_gene: TRBD1; v_gene: TRBV5-1; abundance: .; j_gene: TRBJ1-1; CDR3nt: TGCGCCAGCAGCTCTCAGGGGGCTGAGGCAACTGAAGCTTTCTTT; CDR3aa: CASSSQGAEATEAFF
d_gene: .; v_gene: TRBV4-1; abundance: few; j_gene: TRBJ1-5; CDR3nt: TGCGCCAGCAGCCAAGATTCCAGGGACAATCAGCCCCAGCATTTT; CDR3aa: CASSQDSRDNQPQHF
d_gene: .; v_gene: TRBV6-1; abundance: .; j_gene: TRBJ1-1; CDR3nt: TGTGCCAGCAAAAAAGGGAAGGACGCGAACACTGAAGCTTTCTTT; CDR3aa: CASKKGKDANTEAFF
d_gene: TRBD1; v_gene: TRBV19; abundance: .; j_gene: TRBJ1-4; CDR3nt: TGTGCCACCAGGGACAGGCTAAATGAAAAACTGTTTTTT; CDR3aa: CATRDRLNEKLFF
d_gene: .; v_gene: TRBV10-1; abundance: .; j_gene: TRBJ2-3; CDR3nt: TGCGCCAGCAGTGAGTCGCCACAGGGAGATACGCAGTATTTT; CDR3aa: CASSESPQGDTQYF
d_gene: .; v_gene: TRBV11-3; abundance: .; j_gene: TRBJ2-7; CDR3nt: TGTGCCAGCAGGGAGACAGGGAGGAAGTCCTACGGGCAGTACTTC; CDR3aa: CASRETGRKSYGQYF
d_gene: .; v_gene: TRBV4-3; abundance: once; j_gene: TRBJ2-7; CDR3nt: TGCGCCAGCAGCCAAGCGGCGGGTGGATTATACGAGCAGTACTTC; CDR3aa: CASSQAAGGLYEQYF
d_gene: .; v_gene: TRBV7-2; abundance: .; j_gene: TRBJ2-7; CDR3nt: TGTGCCAGCAGCCAGGGGTTTTACGAGCAGTACTTC; CDR3aa: CASSQGFYEQYF
d_gene: TRBD1; v_gene: TRBV7-9; abundance: few; j_gene: TRBJ2-7; CDR3nt: TGTGCCAGCCTACCGGGACAGGGGACTCAGCAGTACTTC; CDR3aa: CASLPGQGTQQYF